One sample yielded the 20 T cell receptor beta chains listed below, sequenced in a study of T cells in Graves' hyperthyroidism and ophthalmopathy. RNA transcripts gave rise to amplified TCR beta CDR3 regions. Using the HTBI primer set, a first-round RT-PCR was run on the TCR CDR3. TCRdb analysed the multiplex PCR reads with MiXCR anew, one entry per CDR3 protein. The sample has some 770,000 distinct CDR3 sequences, about a sixth seen once. Material: blood. Receptors originate from a man aged 18 to 30 with Graves' hyperthyroidism.

The chain links TRBV20-1 to TRBJ1-3; D is ambiguous. The CDR3 sequence is 13 residues long. Trimming took off 3 bases at V and 1 base at J, with 7 bases between the two ends. Germline lookup yields CDR1 DFQATT and CDR2 SNEGSKA (reference sequence). This CDR3 reads CSARATSGNTIYF. The CDR3 DNA is TGCAGTGCTAGGGCGACGTCTGGAAACACCATATATTTT.

This clonotype was picked up many times. V and J are TRBV5-6 and TRBJ2-7; 7 nucleotides match TRBD1. Germline V CDR1 and CDR2: SGHDT, YYEEEE. This CDR3 comprises 14 residues. J lost 1 base, V lost 2 bases, and 3 bases had no gene match. The CDR3 bases are TGTGCCAGCAGCTTCCTGGACAGGTCCTACGAGCAGTACTTC. Protein sequence: CASSFLDRSYEQYF. The whole variable domain, remainder taken from reference TRBV5-6 and TRBJ2-7, is DAGVTQSPTHLIKTRGQQVTLRCSPKSGHDTVSWYQQALGQGPQFIFQYYEEEERQRGNFPDRFSGHQFPNYSSELNVNALLLGDSALYLCASSFLDRSYEQYFGPGTRLTVT.

The gene calls are TRBV28 and TRBJ1-4; TRBD1 matches at 8 bases. Germline V gene sequence: CDR1 MDHEN, CDR2 SYDVKM. The CDR3 runs 15 residues. The trim removed 6 bases at V and 3 bases at J, leaving 6 bases unmatched. CDR3 sequence: CASSPSGGSNEKLFF. CDR3 coding DNA: TGTGCCAGCAGCCCGTCAGGGGGCTCTAATGAAAAACTGTTTTTT.

The genes are TRBV9 and TRBJ2-6, with 10 bases that match TRBD1. This CDR3 is 21 amino acids long. J was trimmed by 0 bases and V by 1 base; bases with no gene match: 13. Germline V CDR1 and CDR2: SGDLS, YYNGEE. The CDR3 nucleotides are TGTGCCAGCAGCGTAATAATGGGACAGGGGCTACCAGACTCTGGGGCCAACGTCCTGACTTTC. Its protein product is CASSVIMGQGLPDSGANVLTF.

This clonotype was counted many times. The chain couples TRBV20-1 to TRBJ1-1, with D hard to call. The CDR3 is made up of 14 amino acids. With 6 bases removed from V and 0 bases from J, the gap between germline ends came to 14 bases. Germline values: CDR1 DFQATT, CDR2 SNEGSKA (reference sequence). The chain's CDR3 is CSAKVPLLNTEAFF. CDR3 bases: TGCAGTGCAAAAGTTCCGCTCCTGAACACTGAAGCTTTCTTT.

This clonotype has more than one count but fewer than ten. The CDR3 is CASSTGTSGPTDTQYF. The DNA for the CDR3 is TGTGCCAGCAGCACTGGGACTAGCGGGCCCACAGATACGCAGTATTTT. This rearrangement joins TRBV11-3 to TRBJ2-3; the match to TRBD2 covers 12 bases. After removal of 5 bases from V and 2 bases from J, the junction contained 5 bases not matched to a gene. Per the germline V gene, CDR1 is SGHNT and CDR2 is YENEEA. CDR3 length: 16 amino acids.

V is TRBV19 and J is TRBJ2-2; TRBD1 matches 9 bases. The V gene's germline CDR1 is LNHDA and CDR2 SQIVND (reference sequence). This CDR3 comprises 15 residues. The trim removed 2 bases at V and 4 bases at J, leaving 2 bases unmatched. CDR3 sequence (DNA): TGTGCCAGTAGTATAAGACAGGGGGTCACCGGGGAGCTGTTTTTT. This sequence encodes CASSIRQGVTGELFF. Full variable domain (remainder filled in from reference TRBV19 and TRBJ2-2): DGGITQSPKYLFRKEGQNVTLSCEQNLNHDAMYWYRQDPGQGLRLIYYSQIVNDFQKGDIAEGYSVSREKKESFPLTVTSAQKNPTAFYLCASSIRQGVTGELFFGEGSRLTVL.

This clonotype was picked up many times. The V and J genes are TRBV11-3 and TRBJ1-1; the D is unclear. Trimming took 5 bases from V and 1 from J, leaving 14 bases between them. Germline loops: CDR1 SGHNT, CDR2 YENEEA. The length of the CDR3 is 15 residues. This chain's CDR3 is CASSRAALENTEAFF. CDR3 DNA sequence: TGTGCCAGCAGCCGTGCGGCACTGGAGAACACTGAAGCTTTCTTT.

This clonotype was seen repeatedly, ten times or more. The V and J genes are TRBV28 and TRBJ2-7, with D perhaps assigned TRBD1 or TRBD2 (5 bases each). CDR1 is MDHEN, CDR2 SYDVKM, per germline. CDR3 length equals 15 residues. V was pared by 5 bases and J by 6 bases, with 20 bases between. The CDR3 coding sequence is TGTGCCAGCAGTCCTCCCCGGGGACGGACGGGCGAGCAGTACTTC. This gives the protein CASSPPRGRTGEQYF. Supplemented by reference TRBV28 and TRBJ2-7, the full variable domain reads DVKVTQSSRYLVKRTGEKVFLECVQDMDHENMFWYRQDPGLGLRLIYFSYDVKMKEKGDIPEGYSVSREKKERFSLILESASTNQTSMYLCASSPPRGRTGEQYFGPGTRLTVT.

This clonotype has a handful of counts. The chain recombines TRBV7-3 with TRBJ2-7; D may match TRBD1 or TRBD2 (5 bases each). Trimming cost V 0 bases and J 2 bases, with 11 bases left between them. This CDR3 contains 15 residues. Germline assignment: CDR1 SGHTA and CDR2 FQGTGA. CDR3: CASSLTGLGAYEQYF. The CDR3 DNA is TGTGCCAGCAGCTTAACTGGACTGGGGGCCTACGAGCAGTACTTC.

About this clonotype itself: Being one base from a much bigger clone, this may be a read error. The chain links TRBV28 to TRBJ2-1, with 7 bases aligning to TRBD2. With V trimmed by 4 bases and J by 4 bases, 7 bases remained unmatched. CDR1 and CDR2 from the germline V gene are MDHEN and SYDVKM. There are 15 residues in the CDR3. CDR3 residues: CASSSGTTIYNEQFF. As DNA, the CDR3 is TGTGCCAGCAGTTCTGGGACTACTATTTACAATGAGCAGTTCTTC.

The rearrangement links TRBV9 to TRBJ2-2, with D unclear. Germline CDR1 and CDR2: SGDLS and YYNGEE. The CDR3 length is 12 residues. Deletions cut 0 bases from V and 7 bases from J, with 4 bases between. The CDR3 region has the DNA TGTGCCAGCAGCGTAGGAGGCGGGGAGCTGTTTTTT. Protein sequence: CASSVGGGELFF.

The chain carries TRBV12-3 or TRBV12-4 and TRBJ2-1; 10 nucleotides match TRBD2. The CDR3 runs 13 residues. The junction had 3 bases not matched to a gene; V was cut back by 7 bases and J by 6 bases. CDR3 sequence (DNA): TGTGCCAGCACTAGCGGGAGTAGCAATGAGCAGTTCTTC. Translation gives CASTSGSSNEQFF.

At least ten counts were recorded for this clonotype. V gene TRBV28 combines with J gene TRBJ2-2; 8 bases are shared with TRBD2. CDR1 and CDR2 from the germline V gene are MDHEN and SYDVKM. The J segment lost 5 bases and the V segment lost 7 bases, leaving 12 bases of the junction unmatched. The CDR3 length is 16 residues. The DNA for the CDR3 is TGTGCCAGCACCCTCGGGGGGGCACGGGGGACCGGGGAGCTGTTTTTT. Translating gives CASTLGGARGTGELFF.

The chain joins TRBV4-1 to TRBJ2-7; D is undetermined. Germline V lookup: CDR1 MGHRA, CDR2 YSYEKL. The germline V and J ends were trimmed by 0 bases and 3 bases, with 15 bases remaining between them. The CDR3 runs 16 residues. The CDR3 region has the DNA TGCGCCAGCAGCCAAGAGGGGAACAGAAGGCACTACGAGCAGTACTTC. This translates into CASSQEGNRRHYEQYF.

The chain combines TRBV20-1 with TRBJ2-7; TRBD2 matches 7 bases. With V trimmed by 2 bases and J by 6 bases, 10 bases remained unmatched. This CDR3 region has 14 residues. Germline CDR1 DFQATT, CDR2 SNEGSKA (reference sequence). The DNA of the CDR3 is TGCAGTGCTAGACTAGCGGAGAAGCGTTTCGAGCAGTACTTC. Residues: CSARLAEKRFEQYF.

Details on this clonotype: A junction boundary mismatches the germline segment, possibly from a read error. The V and J genes are TRBV30 and TRBJ2-1; 9 bases agree with TRBD2. Germline V CDR1 and CDR2: GTSNPN, SVGIG (reference sequence). This CDR3 has 15 amino acids. The CDR3 nucleotides read TGTGCCTGGAGTGGTAGCGGGAGCTCCTACAATGAACAGTTCTTC. This encodes CAWSGSGSSYNEQFF.

In its sample, this clonotype was seen many times. The chain carries TRBV12-3 or TRBV12-4 and TRBJ2-6, with D uncertain. CDR3 length equals 15 residues. V was pared by 2 bases and J by 1 base, with 6 bases between. In nucleotides, the CDR3 is TGTGCCAGCAGTTTATGGGGTTCTGGGGCCAACGTCCTGACTTTC. Protein sequence: CASSLWGSGANVLTF.

The CDR3 coding sequence is TGTGCCAGCAGCGCCCCCAGAATTACCGGGACCCCCGAGCACTACGAGCAGTACTTC. Translating gives CASSAPRITGTPEHYEQYF. The chain combines TRBV9 with TRBJ2-7; D assignment may be TRBD1 or TRBD2 (5 bases each). This CDR3 is 19 amino acids long. The germline V gene encodes CDR1 SGDLS and CDR2 YYNGEE. V lost 3 bases, J lost 3 bases, and 28 bases lay in between.

V usage is TRBV27 and J usage is TRBJ1-2; a possible D gene is TRBD1 (5 bases). The CDR3 totals 13 residues. Germline V gene data show CDR1 as MNHEY and CDR2 as SMNVEV (reference sequence). With 2 bases removed from V and 8 bases from J, the gap between germline ends came to 12 bases. CDR3 in amino acids: CASSLGGRAGYTF. CDR3 bases: TGTGCCAGCAGTTTAGGGGGGAGAGCGGGCTACACCTTC.